The clone carrying this TCR beta chain has a handful of counts. Its target is not known. Regarding time point: pre-sensitization, week 0. Treatment described: therapeutic diphenylcyclopropenone sensitization with weekly scalp DPC. The sample comes from a study of human T cells and chemical hapten exposure. Study-wide findings and caveats: Patch test score rose with PT1 expanded TCR count, significant at thresholds 8, 16 and 32, not 4. Donors were affected by alopecia, so their immune reaction might vary from that of healthy individuals. Versus controls, significantly more large CDR3 similarity clusters arose from expanded TCRs.

The germline CDR1 and CDR2 sequences are MNHNY and SVGAGI (reference sequence). Trimming removed 0 bases at V and 3 bases at J, with 12 bases between. The CDR3 totals 15 residues. TCRdb called the RACE reads again in MiXCR, with one record for every CDR3 protein. The sample contains around 110,000 distinct CDR3 sequences, about 12% of which appear only once. This clonotype was sampled from a woman in her fifties or sixties with alopecia areata. Some clones in this sample may be carry-over from other donors' samples. The V and J genes are TRBV6-6 and TRBJ2-7; D is undetermined. The sample consisted of whole blood, taken in connection with sensitization to the hapten diphenylcyclopropenone (DPC). The DNA for the CDR3 is TGTGCCAGCAGTTACTCCCACCCTGATCTCTACGAGCAGTACTTC. Translation gives CASSYSHPDLYEQYF.